These T cell receptor beta chains were read from a single sample in a study of blood T cell repertoires in COVID-19. Repertoires were generated with immunoSEQ multiplex PCR, while TCRdb's copy carries only in-frame clones and drops some. Among tens of thousands of clones listed, about nine tenths were seen once. Sequences were obtained from peripheral blood. Receptors were obtained from a woman aged 80 or older with acute or convalescent COVID-19. Each CDR3 is given with its conserved first and last residue.

length	V	CDR3
13	TRBV11-3	CASSLPPAGAQYF
16	TRBV5-1	CASSSGPSGSGNEQFF
10	TRBV11-2	CASGRVVETF
15	TRBV2	CASSLRQGGLVGYTF
14	TRBV6-5	CASSFRSGANVLTF
15	TRBV5-1	CASSGGQSSGNTIYF
15	TRBV27	CASSPGGRSGYGYTF
14	TRBV5-4	CASTHMDSQETQYF
13	TRBV3-1/TRBV3-2	CASSPRQGGTIYF
15	TRBV24-1	CATSEGASSYNEQFF
14	TRBV6-6	CASHASGSYNEQFF
13	TRBV10-3	CAISESSAETQYF
15	TRBV11-2	CASSRGTRGSHEQYF
16	TRBV6-5	CASSYSMGGAKNIQYF
17	TRBV9	CASSAHGSRQGIYGYTF
14	TRBV5-1	CASSRGTNTGELFF
13	TRBV11-3	CASSPSATDTQYF
15	TRBV7-2	CASSLAGTKGEKLFF
13	TRBV30	CAGLAGGYNEQFF
15	TRBV5-1	CASSTGQVENYGYTF
20	TRBV4-3	CASSQASGTGGGRTNYEQYF
15	TRBV9	CASSGTGLSGNTIYF
16	TRBV4-2	CASSQAPAGGHYEQYF
16	TRBV6-2/TRBV6-3	CASSADRGDSNQPQHF
16	TRBV28	CASSPRSGTGRYEQYF
13	TRBV19	CASSLGTNYGYTF
12	TRBV7-9	CASARESETQYF
15	TRBV27	CASSLNQGGGQPQHF
12	TRBV30	CARGVSGNTIYF
15	TRBV6-2/TRBV6-3	CASSLRQLGTGELFF
15	TRBV6-1	CASSEIRQGNEKLFF
15	TRBV5-1	CASSRASGRGNEQFF
15	TRBV19	CASSIGGGFDSPLHF
16	TRBV11-2	CASSRTSGGTYNEQFF
18	TRBV4-2	CASSQDAVGGAMNTEAFF
13	TRBV6-4	CASSRDRGETQYF
13	TRBV7-2	CASSLGTYNEQFF
12	TRBV7-9	CASSPGGSPLHF
16	TRBV3-1/TRBV3-2	CASSHTLLAGSETQYF
18	TRBV7-3	CASSLTIRDRDNTGELFF
15	TRBV18	CASSPGSGGNTEAFF
14	TRBV6-1	CASSEALRVNTQYF